One and the same sample provided the 28 T cell receptor beta chains below, sequenced in a study of blood T cells in healthy people across ages. A second PCR, run for about 7 to 12 cycles, used a sample-barcoded 5' primer plus a J-beta primer mix. TCRdb fed the 5' RACE reads into MiXCR, producing one record per CDR3 protein. The sample has about 1.8 million distinct CDR3 sequences, around 50% seen once. Material for sequencing was blood. All receptors come from a woman aged 40 to 50 in good health.

This clonotype was seen only a few times. The chain links TRBV29-1 to TRBJ1-2; the D is unclear. Germline V CDR1 and CDR2: SQVTM, ANQGSEA. V lost 3 bases and J 8 bases, leaving 16 bases between the germline ends. CDR3 size: 13 residues. The CDR3 region is CSVDDTSTLGYTF. DNA of the CDR3: TGCAGCGTTGACGACACCTCTACACTGGGCTACACCTTC.

There are a few counts of this clonotype. At one end, the junction sequence differs from germline, possibly due to a read error. The V gene is TRBV4-3, the J gene TRBJ1-2, with D tentatively TRBD1 (6 bases). This CDR3 comprises 17 residues. The germline V gene has CDR1 LGHNA and CDR2 YSLEER. The CDR3 loop is CAGSQDTAQGTNYGYTF. The CDR3 DNA reads TGCGCCGGCAGCCAAGATACCGCACAGGGAACTAACTATGGCTACACCTTC.

The gene calls are TRBV4-1 and TRBJ1-5; TRBD1 matches at 7 bases. This CDR3 has 15 residues. V trimming: 5 bases; J trimming: 6 bases; junction bases outside the gene matches: 10. Germline CDR1 is MGHRA and CDR2 is YSYEKL. The CDR3 sequence: CASSVRDSGFQPQHF. For the CDR3, the DNA is TGCGCCAGCAGCGTCCGGGACAGCGGTTTTCAGCCCCAGCATTTT.

This clonotype was counted a few times. The chain joins TRBV14 to TRBJ2-1; D may be TRBD1 or TRBD2 (5 bases each). Germline V lookup: CDR1 SGHDN, CDR2 FVKESK. This CDR3 comprises 15 residues. V shed 1 base and J shed 5 bases, with 12 bases lying between them. The CDR3 coding sequence is TGTGCCAGCAGCCAAGTGGGGGTCGGGCACAATGAGCAGTTCTTC. The encoded protein is CASSQVGVGHNEQFF.

Note on this clonotype: Sequence at one end of the junction differs from germline and may be a read error. The chain uses TRBV2 and TRBJ2-6, with D possibly being TRBD1 (5 bases). This CDR3 comprises 15 residues. Germline-derived CDR1 and CDR2 are SNHLY and FYNNEI. CDR3 sequence (DNA): TGTGCCAGCAGTGACAGGCCCGCTGGGGCCCACGTCCTGACTTTC. Translation gives CASSDRPAGAHVLTF.

The chain's CDR3 is CASSLLAGELNEQFF. The CDR3 coding sequence is TGCGCCAGCAGCCTACTAGCGGGGGAGCTCAATGAGCAGTTCTTC. The gene calls are TRBV5-1 and TRBJ2-1; TRBD2 aligns across 11 bases. This CDR3 is 15 amino acids long. Germline V gives CDR1 SGHRS, CDR2 YFSETQ. Trimming removed 4 bases from V and 6 bases from J; junction bases left unmatched: 6.

This clonotype was seen a few times. The chain employs TRBV7-8 and TRBJ2-1; 8 bases are a match to TRBD2. After removal of 3 bases from V and 9 bases from J, the junction contained 16 bases not matched to a gene. Germline loops: CDR1 SGHVS, CDR2 FQNEAQ. The CDR3 totals 17 residues. The CDR3 here is CASSFSLSGDGHGEQFF. The CDR3 DNA follows: TGTGCCAGCAGCTTCAGCCTTAGCGGGGATGGTCATGGTGAGCAGTTCTTC.

This clonotype was recorded a few times. In DNA form, the CDR3 reads TGCGCCAGCAGCTTGGGATCAGCGGGGCACCAAGAGACCCAGTACTTC. Translating it yields CASSLGSAGHQETQYF. The genes are TRBV5-1 and TRBJ2-5; 7 bases map to TRBD2. The CDR3 consists of 16 residues. V was clipped by 0 bases and J by 0 bases; unmatched bases: 5. CDR1 is SGHRS and CDR2 is YFSETQ in the germline V gene. Combining the CDR3 with reference TRBV5-1 and TRBJ2-5 gives the whole variable domain KAGVTQTPRYLIKTRGQQVTLSCSPISGHRSVSWYQQTPGQGLQFLFEYFSETQRNKGNFPGRFSGRQFSNSRSEMNVSTLELGDSALYLCASSLGSAGHQETQYFGPGTRLLVL.

The gene calls are TRBV4-2 and TRBJ1-4; D gene ambiguous. V dropped 0 bases and J dropped 7 bases, with 15 bases sitting between them. There are 16 residues in the CDR3. Germline CDR1 and CDR2: LGHNA and YNFKEQ. The CDR3 loop is CASSQDGREVGEKLFF. In DNA, the CDR3 is TGTGCCAGCAGCCAAGATGGGAGGGAGGTGGGTGAAAAACTGTTTTTT.

A few counts support this clonotype. The chain employs TRBV24-1 and TRBJ2-7, with D perhaps being TRBD1 or TRBD2 (5 bases each). Judging by the DNA end, TRBJ2-5 fits better; the J call may be wrong. The CDR3 runs 15 residues. The germline V gene has CDR1 KGHDR and CDR2 SFDVKD. CDR3 coding DNA: TGTGCCACCAGTGAGGGACCCCGACCGAAAGAGACCCAGTACTTC. The encoded protein is CATSEGPRPKETQYF.

The V call is TRBV6-2 or TRBV6-3, the J call TRBJ2-7; 7 nucleotides align to TRBD1. This CDR3 is built from 15 residues. CDR1 is MNHEY, CDR2 SVGEGT, per germline. V lost 8 bases to trimming and J lost 1 base; unmatched junction nucleotides: 11. The DNA for the CDR3 is TGTGCCAGCCGTACCCCGGGACAGCTTTCCTACGAGCAGTACTTC. Translation: CASRTPGQLSYEQYF.

The rearrangement links TRBV7-2 to TRBJ1-6, with D possibly matching TRBD1 (5 bases). In germline, CDR1 is SGHTA, CDR2 FQGNSA. This CDR3 is built from 14 residues. V gave up 5 bases and J gave up 10 bases, with 15 bases separating them. CDR3 sequence (DNA): TGTGCCAGCAGCCCTCTAAGGGGCGGGTCACCCCTCCACTTT. Translation: CASSPLRGGSPLHF.

The chain employs TRBV12-3 or TRBV12-4 and TRBJ2-1; 14 bases fit TRBD2. CDR3 length: 17 residues. The J segment lost 6 bases and the V segment lost 5 bases, leaving 9 bases of the junction unmatched. CDR3 in amino acids: CASSVGTSGGRRNEQFF. CDR3 DNA: TGTGCCAGCAGTGTAGGGACTAGCGGGGGCCGTCGCAATGAGCAGTTCTTC.

The genes are TRBV20-1 and TRBJ2-3, with 8 bases matching TRBD2. CDR3 length equals 15 residues. CDR1 and CDR2 (germline): DFQATT, SNEGSKA (reference sequence). J was trimmed by 5 bases and V by 3 bases; bases with no gene match: 10. The CDR3 is CSARGAGAILDTQYF. DNA for the CDR3: TGCAGTGCTAGGGGAGCGGGGGCCATCTTAGATACGCAGTATTTT.

J is TRBJ2-7 and V is TRBV2; D is undetermined. This CDR3 comprises 11 residues. Germline CDR1 SNHLY, CDR2 FYNNEI. Trimming cost V 7 bases and J 4 bases, with 8 bases left between them. CDR3 nucleotide sequence: TGTGCCAGCAAAGAGATATACGAGCAGTACTTC. It codes for CASKEIYEQYF.

J is TRBJ2-5 and V is TRBV6-2 or TRBV6-3, with D perhaps TRBD1 (5 bases). V lost 4 bases and J lost 5, with 17 bases in between. In germline, CDR1 is MNHEY, CDR2 SVGEGT. The CDR3 loop spans 15 amino acids. CDR3 nucleotide sequence: TGTGCCAGCAGTTCAACCCGGGTCAGACAGGAGACCCAGTACTTC. Translation gives CASSSTRVRQETQYF.

V is TRBV20-1 and J is TRBJ2-6; 9 bases line up with TRBD1. The V and J ends lost 3 bases and 2 bases, in that order; junction bases with no gene match: 5. The CDR3 extends over 16 amino acids. The V gene's germline CDR1 is DFQATT and CDR2 SNEGSKA (reference sequence). This chain's CDR3 is CSASRQGETGANVLTF. The CDR3 DNA reads TGCAGTGCTAGCCGACAGGGGGAGACTGGGGCCAACGTCCTGACTTTC.

V is TRBV12-3 or TRBV12-4 and J is TRBJ1-2; D is perhaps TRBD1 (5 bases). With 5 bases removed from V and 5 bases from J, the gap between germline ends came to 18 bases. This CDR3 comprises 15 residues. The CDR3 is CASSPAGRAFYGYTF. The CDR3 DNA reads as TGTGCCAGCAGTCCAGCGGGCAGGGCCTTTTATGGCTACACCTTC.

The genes are TRBV5-1 and TRBJ2-1; perhaps TRBD2 as D (6 bases). This CDR3 is built from 15 residues. V lost 4 bases and J lost 2, with 13 bases in between. The germline V gene has CDR1 SGHRS and CDR2 YFSETQ. The CDR3 spells CASSISGDPYNEQFF. The DNA of the CDR3 is TGCGCCAGCAGCATTAGCGGAGATCCCTACAATGAGCAGTTCTTC.

The V call is TRBV5-1, the J call TRBJ2-5; the D call may be TRBD1 or TRBD2 (5 bases each). Germline loops: CDR1 SGHRS, CDR2 YFSETQ. This CDR3 has 17 residues. V dropped 2 bases and J dropped 5 bases, with 22 bases sitting between them. The CDR3 spells CASSFSGAQYAWETQYF. The CDR3, as DNA: TGCGCCAGCAGCTTTTCCGGGGCCCAATACGCGTGGGAGACCCAGTACTTC. Looking up the rest from reference TRBV5-1 and TRBJ2-5 gives the full variable domain: KAGVTQTPRYLIKTRGQQVTLSCSPISGHRSVSWYQQTPGQGLQFLFEYFSETQRNKGNFPGRFSGRQFSNSRSEMNVSTLELGDSALYLCASSFSGAQYAWETQYFGPGTRLLVL.

This clonotype has only a few counts. The chain uses TRBV27 and TRBJ1-6; TRBD1 agrees at 10 bases. J was trimmed by 7 bases and V by 3 bases; bases with no gene match: 6. The CDR3 runs to 16 residues. The germline V gene encodes CDR1 MNHEY and CDR2 SMNVEV (reference sequence). DNA for the CDR3: TGTGCCAGCAGTTTCACGACAGGGGGCCGGAATTCACCCCTCCACTTT. This gives the protein CASSFTTGGRNSPLHF.

The chain is built from TRBV29-1 and TRBJ2-5, with a possible D match to TRBD1 (5 bases). Germline assignment: CDR1 SQVTM and CDR2 ANQGSEA. This CDR3 spans 14 amino acids. V dropped 1 base and J dropped 2 bases, with 11 bases sitting between them. The CDR3 DNA reads TGCAGCGTTGAAGTTTTAGACAGACAAGAGACCCAGTACTTC. Protein product: CSVEVLDRQETQYF.

The rearrangement links TRBV15 to TRBJ1-5; 7 bases fit TRBD1. V lost 2 bases, J lost 1 base, and 5 bases stayed unmatched. The CDR3 sequence is 16 residues long. The V gene's germline CDR1 is LNHNV and CDR2 YYDKDF (reference sequence). In DNA, the CDR3 is TGTGCCACCAGCAGAATGCAGGGGGTGAGCAATCAGCCCCAGCATTTT. Amino acid sequence: CATSRMQGVSNQPQHF.

The V call is TRBV7-2, the J call TRBJ2-7; no reliable D call. The germline V gene encodes CDR1 SGHTA and CDR2 FQGNSA. This CDR3 comprises 15 residues. V was clipped by 1 base and J by 5 bases, with 15 bases between them. In nucleotides, the CDR3 is TGTGCCAGCAGCTTAGGAGTAGTCAGACAAGACGAGCAGTACTTC. Its protein is CASSLGVVRQDEQYF.

This rearrangement joins TRBV4-2 to TRBJ2-3; the D gene could be TRBD1 or TRBD2 (6 bases each). The CDR3 has 15 amino acids. V dropped 0 bases and J dropped 4 bases, with 11 bases sitting between them. Looked up from germline, CDR1 is LGHNA and CDR2 is YNFKEQ. The CDR3 sequence: CASSQEWGAPDTQYF. CDR3 sequence (DNA): TGTGCCAGCAGCCAAGAATGGGGGGCCCCAGATACGCAGTATTTT.

With respect to this clonotype: Mismatch with germline at one junction end may stem from a read error. This sequence joins TRBV5-1 and TRBJ1-1, with no clear D. Germline loops: CDR1 SGHRS, CDR2 YFSETQ. The CDR3 has 13 residues. The CDR3 loop is CASTLGSSTGAFF. CDR3 nucleotide sequence: TGCGCCTCCACCCTGGGCTCGAGCACTGGAGCTTTCTTT.

This clonotype was detected once. CDR3 nucleotide sequence: TGTGCCAGCAGCCCTCCTGCCCCCTTTCCCCAACAGTACTTC. It specifies CASSPPAPFPQQYF. This chain links TRBV7-2 with TRBJ2-5; no clear D gene. This CDR3 has 14 residues. Trimming cost V 5 bases and J 11 bases, with 21 bases left between them. The germline V gene encodes CDR1 SGHTA and CDR2 FQGNSA.

This chain links TRBV20-1 with TRBJ2-1; 15 bases line up with TRBD2. V lost 0 bases and J lost 1; bases outside the gene matches: 7. The germline CDR1 and CDR2 sequences are DFQATT and SNEGSKA (reference sequence). The CDR3 has 19 residues. The CDR3 reads CSARDGTSGGQRSYNEQFF. The CDR3 region has the DNA TGCAGTGCTAGAGATGGGACTAGCGGGGGGCAGCGATCCTACAATGAGCAGTTCTTC.